The source of this T cell receptor beta chain is a study of OX40 agonist ivuxolimab in advanced cancers. Turning to the study itself: Eligibility admitted prior anti-PD-1, anti-PD-L1 or anti-CTLA-4 therapy; around 42% had some.

Of note for this clone: Its antigen is not known.

General study findings and limits: There was clonal expansion of CD4+ and CD8+ blood T cells by week 6 at 0.1 to 3.0 mg/kg. CD8+ T cells showed, on average, more clonal expansion than CD4+ cells.

Generated by immunoSEQ multiplex PCR, the TCRdb table keeps only in-frame clones and is missing some. The data contain tens of thousands of clones, roughly nine tenths of them seen just once; the ten biggest clones take up about 0.4%. Patients with autoimmune history or systemic immunosuppression were excluded. This specimen was CD4+ or CD8+ T cells sorted from blood, taken in a trial of the OX40 agonist ivuxolimab. The TCR was taken from an adult with an advanced solid tumor such as melanoma, head and neck, liver or kidney cancer.

In nucleotides, the CDR3 is TGCGCCAGCAGCCAAACTAGCGGGGAAGGCACAGATACGCAGTATTTT. Translating it yields CASSQTSGEGTDTQYF. The chain carries TRBV4-1 and TRBJ2-3; 10 nucleotides agree with TRBD2. The CDR3 contains 16 residues. Losses at the gene ends were 2 bases for V and 1 base for J; bases not matched to a gene: 3. CDR1 and CDR2 from the germline V gene are MGHRA and YSYEKL.